This is a list of T cell receptor beta chains from one sample in a study of blood T cells in healthy people across ages. MiXCR was run by TCRdb on the 5' RACE reads, yielding one entry per CDR3 protein. The sample carries over 1,500,000 distinct CDR3 sequences, around 50% recorded once. Sequences were obtained from blood. These receptors came from a woman between 40 and 55 years old in good health. The conserved cysteine and the conserved F or W are not part of the CDR3 here. A D gene is named only where the DNA matches it firmly.

V: TRBV27
D: .
J: TRBJ2-7
CDR3: ASSWAGASYNEQY

V: TRBV3-1
D: .
J: TRBJ1-2
CDR3: ASSLSSGTSYGYT

V: TRBV10-3
D: TRBD1
J: TRBJ1-5
CDR3: AISDGTEAYQPQH

V: TRBV12-3/TRBV12-4
D: .
J: TRBJ2-3
CDR3: ASRGAWADTQY

V: TRBV7-2
D: .
J: TRBJ2-3
CDR3: AAANTFTDTQY

V: TRBV27
D: TRBD2
J: TRBJ2-5
CDR3: ASSPRRLAGGKKETQY

V: TRBV6-6
D: .
J: TRBJ1-4
CDR3: ASSKILQGGEKLF

V: TRBV5-5
D: TRBD2
J: TRBJ2-3
CDR3: ASSLSWSGGPVDTQY

V: TRBV6-2/TRBV6-3
D: .
J: TRBJ2-1
CDR3: ASSQGQFFFESDEQF

V: TRBV3-1
D: .
J: .
CDR3: ASSQVVQSQETQF

V: TRBV20-1
D: .
J: TRBJ2-3
CDR3: SARDYDPGPQTDTQY

V: TRBV9
D: TRBD1
J: TRBJ1-4
CDR3: ASSAGGSREKLF

V: TRBV20-1
D: .
J: TRBJ2-1
CDR3: SAGKAGAIYNEQF

V: TRBV6-4
D: TRBD2
J: TRBJ2-3
CDR3: ASSEGLAGITDTQY

V: TRBV7-2
D: .
J: TRBJ1-6
CDR3: ASSLVGTRDNSPLH

V: TRBV10-3
D: .
J: TRBJ1-2
CDR3: AITKGGLPASSDYGYT

V: TRBV20-1
D: TRBD2
J: TRBJ2-5
CDR3: SVPLPLLAGATQY

V: TRBV25-1
D: .
J: TRBJ2-7
CDR3: ASRGQPGVGQY

V: TRBV28
D: .
J: TRBJ1-4
CDR3: ASKQGEKLF

V: TRBV25-1
D: TRBD2
J: TRBJ2-5
CDR3: ASSAATSAETQY

V: TRBV3-1
D: .
J: TRBJ1-1
CDR3: ASSQASRSGKAF

V: TRBV6-5
D: .
J: TRBJ1-2
CDR3: ASFPQLRGHYGYT

V: TRBV6-5
D: TRBD2
J: TRBJ2-4
CDR3: ASSYSSAGLASRNIQY

V: TRBV11-1
D: .
J: TRBJ2-5
CDR3: ASSVLPQETQY